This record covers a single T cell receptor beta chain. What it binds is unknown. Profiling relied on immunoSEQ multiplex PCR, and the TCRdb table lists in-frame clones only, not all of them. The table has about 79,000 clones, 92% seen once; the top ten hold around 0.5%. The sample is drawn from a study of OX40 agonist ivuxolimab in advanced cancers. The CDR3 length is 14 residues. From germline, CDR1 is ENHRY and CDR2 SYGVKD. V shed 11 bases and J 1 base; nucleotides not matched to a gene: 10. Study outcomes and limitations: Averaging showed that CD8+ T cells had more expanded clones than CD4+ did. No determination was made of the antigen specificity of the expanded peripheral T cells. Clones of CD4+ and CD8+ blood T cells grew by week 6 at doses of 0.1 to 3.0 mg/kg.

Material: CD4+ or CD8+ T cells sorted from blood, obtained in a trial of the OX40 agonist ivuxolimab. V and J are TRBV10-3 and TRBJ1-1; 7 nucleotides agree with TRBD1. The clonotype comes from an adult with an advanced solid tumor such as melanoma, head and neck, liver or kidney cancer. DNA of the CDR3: TGTGCCTCGTCCTGGGACAGAGAGAACACTGAAGCTTTCTTT. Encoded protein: CASSWDRENTEAFF.